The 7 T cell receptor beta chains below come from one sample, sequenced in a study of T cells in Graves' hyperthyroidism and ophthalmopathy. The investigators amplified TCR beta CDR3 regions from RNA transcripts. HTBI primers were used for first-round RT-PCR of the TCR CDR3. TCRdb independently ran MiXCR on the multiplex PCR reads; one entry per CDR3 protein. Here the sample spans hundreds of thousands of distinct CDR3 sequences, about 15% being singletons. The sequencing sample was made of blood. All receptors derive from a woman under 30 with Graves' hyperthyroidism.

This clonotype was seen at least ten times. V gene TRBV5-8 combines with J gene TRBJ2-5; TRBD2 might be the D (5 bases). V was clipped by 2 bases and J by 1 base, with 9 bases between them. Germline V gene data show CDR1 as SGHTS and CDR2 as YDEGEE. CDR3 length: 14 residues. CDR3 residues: CASSFRAVQETQYF. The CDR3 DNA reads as TGTGCCAGCAGCTTCAGAGCGGTCCAAGAGACCCAGTACTTC.

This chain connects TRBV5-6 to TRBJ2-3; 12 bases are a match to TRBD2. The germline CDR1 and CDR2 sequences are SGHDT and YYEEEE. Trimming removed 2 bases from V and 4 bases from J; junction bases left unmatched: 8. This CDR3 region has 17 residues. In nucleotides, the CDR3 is TGTGCCAGCAGCTTCCGGACTAGCGGGATGTACCCAGATACGCAGTATTTT. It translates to CASSFRTSGMYPDTQYF.

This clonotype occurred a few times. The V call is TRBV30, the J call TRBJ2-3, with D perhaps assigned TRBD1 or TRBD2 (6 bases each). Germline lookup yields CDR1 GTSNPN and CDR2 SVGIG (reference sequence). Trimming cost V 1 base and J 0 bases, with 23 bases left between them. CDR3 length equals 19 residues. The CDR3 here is CAWSDSLLRGRISTDTQYF. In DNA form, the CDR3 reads TGTGCCTGGAGTGATAGCCTCTTGAGGGGGAGGATTAGCACAGATACGCAGTATTTT.

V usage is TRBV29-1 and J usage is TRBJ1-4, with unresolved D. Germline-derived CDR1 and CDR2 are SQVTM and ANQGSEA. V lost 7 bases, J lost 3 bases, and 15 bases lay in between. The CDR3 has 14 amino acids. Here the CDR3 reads CSAQTTPPNEKLFF. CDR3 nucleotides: TGCAGCGCCCAGACCACGCCTCCTAATGAAAAACTGTTTTTT.

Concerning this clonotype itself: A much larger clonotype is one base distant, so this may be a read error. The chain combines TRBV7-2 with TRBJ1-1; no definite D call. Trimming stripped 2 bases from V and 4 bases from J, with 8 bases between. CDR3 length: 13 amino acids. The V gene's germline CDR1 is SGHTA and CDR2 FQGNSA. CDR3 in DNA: TGTGCCAGCAGCTTAAGTCCGCTCACTGAAGCTTTCTTT. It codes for CASSLSPLTEAFF.

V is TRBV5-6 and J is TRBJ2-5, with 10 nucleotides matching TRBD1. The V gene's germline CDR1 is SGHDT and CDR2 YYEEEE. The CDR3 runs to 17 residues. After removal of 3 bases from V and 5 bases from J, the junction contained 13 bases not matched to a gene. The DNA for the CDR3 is TGTGCCAGCAGCTGGACCCCCGGGACAGGGGCGGGGGAGACCCAGTACTTC. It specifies CASSWTPGTGAGETQYF.

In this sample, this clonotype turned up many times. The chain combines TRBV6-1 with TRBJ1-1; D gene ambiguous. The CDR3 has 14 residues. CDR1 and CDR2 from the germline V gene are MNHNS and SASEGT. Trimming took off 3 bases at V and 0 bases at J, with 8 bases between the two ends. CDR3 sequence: CASSDQHMNTEAFF. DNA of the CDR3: TGTGCCAGCAGTGATCAGCACATGAACACTGAAGCTTTCTTT.